Sequencing of this TCR beta chain was carried out in a study of blood T cell repertoires in COVID-19. Study background: The United States, Italy and Spain supplied acute and convalescent COVID-19 samples.

The CDR3 consists of 12 residues. Per the germline V gene, CDR1 is SEHNR and CDR2 is FQNEAQ (reference sequence). V lost 1 base, J lost 5 bases, and 5 bases lay in between. Authors' analysis steps: From reference gene primer amplification, estimates of nucleated cell counts were derived. Data came from immunoSEQ multiplex PCR; TCRdb stores just in-frame clones and leaves some out. V and J calls and clone size are copied from that table; D and trimming were computed from the DNA. Here the sample spans more than 55,000 clones, 70% to 85% being singletons. Material: peripheral blood. This TCR came from a human donor in a cohort sampled during active COVID-19. The chain is built from TRBV7-9 and TRBJ2-5; no firm D call. The CDR3 is CASSLVRETQYF. The CDR3 DNA follows: TGTGCCAGCAGCTTAGTCCGGGAGACCCAGTACTTC.